There are a few counts of the clone carrying this T cell receptor (beta chain). Its antigen is as yet unknown. V was shortened by 0 bases and J by 6 bases, with 13 bases between the two germline ends. CDR1 and CDR2 (germline): SGHRS, YFSETQ. The CDR3 sequence is 15 residues long. This sample is drawn from a study of T cell repertoires in cytomegalovirus infection. Across the study: A matching HLA type, together with CMV infection, was signaled by public TCR beta signatures.

Study-wide points: The ex vivo response was dominated by HLA-C-restricted CMV-specific TCR beta clonotypes.

TCRdb independently ran MiXCR on the reads; one entry per CDR3 protein. The sample lists around 530,000 distinct CDR3 sequences; more than 15% were seen once. Material for sequencing was CD8+ T cells from PBMCs. This sequence originates from a human donor in good health (CMV status not recorded). Some clones in this sample may be carry-over from other donors' samples. The J gene is TRBJ2-1, the V gene TRBV5-1, with D perhaps TRBD2 (6 bases). The CDR3 loop reads CASSLGQGLGNEQFF. In DNA form, the CDR3 reads TGCGCCAGCAGCTTGGGCCAGGGACTCGGCAATGAGCAGTTCTTC.